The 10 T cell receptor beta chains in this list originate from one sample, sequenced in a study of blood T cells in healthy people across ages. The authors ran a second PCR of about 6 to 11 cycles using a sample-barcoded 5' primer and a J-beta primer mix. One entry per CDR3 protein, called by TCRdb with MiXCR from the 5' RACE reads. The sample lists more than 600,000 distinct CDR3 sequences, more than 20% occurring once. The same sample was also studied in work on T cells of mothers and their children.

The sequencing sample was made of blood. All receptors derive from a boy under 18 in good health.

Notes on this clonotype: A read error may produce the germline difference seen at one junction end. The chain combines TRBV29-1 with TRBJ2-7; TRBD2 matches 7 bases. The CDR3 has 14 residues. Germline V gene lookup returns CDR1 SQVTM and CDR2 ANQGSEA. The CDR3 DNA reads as TGCAGCGTCGAAGTCCCCAGCGGGACCTACGAGCAGTACTTC. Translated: CSVEVPSGTYEQYF.

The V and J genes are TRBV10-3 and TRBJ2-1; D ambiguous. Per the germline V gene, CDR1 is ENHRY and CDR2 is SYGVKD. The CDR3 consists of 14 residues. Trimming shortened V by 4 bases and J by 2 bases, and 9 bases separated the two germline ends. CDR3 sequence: CAISVVEPYNEQFF. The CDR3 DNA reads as TGTGCCATCAGTGTTGTGGAACCCTACAATGAGCAGTTCTTC.

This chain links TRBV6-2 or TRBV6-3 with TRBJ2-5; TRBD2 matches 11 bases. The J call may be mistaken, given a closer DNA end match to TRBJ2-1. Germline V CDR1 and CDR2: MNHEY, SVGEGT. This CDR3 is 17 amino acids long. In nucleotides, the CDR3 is TGTGCCAGCAGCTCTCCCCGAGGGCTAGCGGGAGGAGGTGAGCAGTTCTTC. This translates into CASSSPRGLAGGGEQFF.

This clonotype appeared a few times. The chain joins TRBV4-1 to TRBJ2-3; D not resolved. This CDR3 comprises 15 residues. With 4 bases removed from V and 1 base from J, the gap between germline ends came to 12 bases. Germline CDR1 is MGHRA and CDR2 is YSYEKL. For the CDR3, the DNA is TGCGCCAGCAGCCTAGAGCCGGGCCGCACAGATACGCAGTATTTT. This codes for CASSLEPGRTDTQYF.

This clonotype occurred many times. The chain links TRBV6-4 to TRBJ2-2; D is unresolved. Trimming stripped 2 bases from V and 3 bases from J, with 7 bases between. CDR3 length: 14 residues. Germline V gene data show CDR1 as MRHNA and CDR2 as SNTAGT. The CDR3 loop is CASSDQADTGELFF. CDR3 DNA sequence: TGTGCCAGCAGTGACCAGGCGGACACCGGGGAGCTGTTTTTT.

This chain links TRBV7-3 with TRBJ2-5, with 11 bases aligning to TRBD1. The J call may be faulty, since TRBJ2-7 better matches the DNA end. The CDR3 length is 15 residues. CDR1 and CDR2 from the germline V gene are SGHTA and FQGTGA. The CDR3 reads CASSKGQGAPYEQYF. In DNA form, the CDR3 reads TGTGCCAGCAGCAAAGGACAGGGGGCGCCGTACGAGCAGTACTTC.

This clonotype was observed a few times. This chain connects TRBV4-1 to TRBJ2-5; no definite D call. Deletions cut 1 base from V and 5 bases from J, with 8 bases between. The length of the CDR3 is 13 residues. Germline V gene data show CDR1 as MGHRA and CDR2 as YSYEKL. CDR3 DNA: TGCGCCAGCAGCCAAGCTTACGGGGAGACCCAGTACTTC. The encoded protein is CASSQAYGETQYF.

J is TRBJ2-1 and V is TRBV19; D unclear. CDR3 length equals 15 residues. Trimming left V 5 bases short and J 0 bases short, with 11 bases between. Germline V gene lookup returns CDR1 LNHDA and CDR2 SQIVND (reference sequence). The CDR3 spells CASSPSASSYNEQFF. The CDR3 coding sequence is TGTGCCAGTAGTCCTAGTGCCTCCTCCTACAATGAGCAGTTCTTC.

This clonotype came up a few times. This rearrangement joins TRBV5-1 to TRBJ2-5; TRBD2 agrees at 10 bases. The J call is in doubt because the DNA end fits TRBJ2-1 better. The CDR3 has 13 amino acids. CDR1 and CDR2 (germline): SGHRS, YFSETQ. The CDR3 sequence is CASSLDLAGDQFF. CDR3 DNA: TGCGCCAGCAGCTTGGATCTAGCGGGGGACCAGTTCTTC.

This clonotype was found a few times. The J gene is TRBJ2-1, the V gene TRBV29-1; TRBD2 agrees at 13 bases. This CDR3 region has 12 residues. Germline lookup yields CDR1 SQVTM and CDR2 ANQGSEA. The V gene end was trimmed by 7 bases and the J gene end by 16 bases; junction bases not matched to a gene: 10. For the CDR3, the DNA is TGCAGCGCAAAGGGACTAGCGGGATCAGCTTTCTTC. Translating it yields CSAKGLAGSAFF.